Below are 5 T cell receptor beta chains sequenced from a single sample in a study of metastatic and nonmetastatic thyroid tumors. Each patient went into thyroid surgery without having received any treatment. TCRdb re-called clones via MiXCR from the PCR reads. The top ten clones hold 13% of a sample with some 17,000 clones, 25% to 30% of them seen once. Input material: tumor tissue. All receptors come from a female donor with papillary thyroid cancer or a benign thyroid nodule (not recorded which). Some clones in this sample may be carry-over from other donors' samples.

In its sample, this clone is medium-sized (0.01 to 0.1%). J is TRBJ1-1 and V is TRBV6-1, with D possibly being TRBD1 (6 bases). V was pared by 5 bases and J by 6 bases, with 13 bases between. Germline V lookup: CDR1 MNHNS, CDR2 SASEGT. This CDR3 region has 13 residues. The CDR3, as DNA: TGTGCCAGCAGTACCCAGGGGAGCCCTGAAGCTTTCTTT. It is translated as CASSTQGSPEAFF.

This clone showed up just a few times. The chain is built from TRBV11-1 and TRBJ2-7, with 8 nucleotides matching TRBD2. The CDR3 is made up of 14 amino acids. The ends lost 2 bases at V and 0 bases at J; junction bases unmatched: 0. Germline V gene lookup returns CDR1 SGHAT and CDR2 FQDESV (reference sequence). In DNA form, the CDR3 reads TGTGCCAGCAGCTTAAGCGGGAGCTCCTACGAGCAGTACTTC. Encoded protein: CASSLSGSSYEQYF. The full variable domain, in which reference TRBV11-1 and TRBJ2-7 provide the parts outside the CDR3, is EAEVAQSPRYKITEKSQAVAFWCDPISGHATLYWYRQILGQGPELLVQFQDESVVDDSQLPKDRFSAERLKGVDSTLKIQPAELGDSAMYLCASSLSGSSYEQYFGPGTRLTVT.

A single count supports this clone. The V and J genes are TRBV2 and TRBJ1-3, with a tentative D call TRBD1 (6 bases). Per the germline V gene, CDR1 is SNHLY and CDR2 is FYNNEI. V was clipped by 5 bases and J by 4 bases, with 12 bases between them. This CDR3 is 14 amino acids long. In DNA, the CDR3 is TGTGCCAGCAGTTGGGGAGACAGGGGAAACACCATATATTTT. It is translated as CASSWGDRGNTIYF.

The rearrangement uses TRBV12-3 or TRBV12-4 and TRBJ2-1; 8 nucleotides match TRBD2. This CDR3 has 13 amino acids. The junction had 4 bases not matched to a gene; V was cut back by 8 bases and J by 4 bases. CDR3 sequence reads: CASGAGGYNEQFF. The DNA of the CDR3 is TGTGCCAGCGGGGCGGGAGGTTACAATGAGCAGTTCTTC.

This clone has a handful of counts. This chain joins TRBV6-1 and TRBJ2-1; 8 bases fit TRBD2. The length of the CDR3 is 15 residues. Trimming removed 1 base from V and 4 bases from J; junction bases left unmatched: 3. Germline-derived CDR1 and CDR2 are MNHNS and SASEGT. CDR3 sequence reads: CASSEGGGRYNEQFF. The CDR3, as DNA: TGTGCCAGCAGTGAAGGGGGCGGGAGGTACAATGAGCAGTTCTTC.